This T cell receptor (beta chain) was identified in a study of shared clonotypes between healthy human individuals. Study findings and constraints: Naive subsets usually exceeded memory subsets in estimated richness.

The CDR3 extends over 12 amino acids. A note on this clone: What it binds is unknown.

Each donor was a Caucasian adult residing in Nashville, Tennessee. Evenly divided among several immunoSEQ plates was the genomic DNA of each subset. Clones were read by immunoSEQ multiplex PCR, and TCRdb kept only the in-frame ones, dropping some. The repertoire holds approximately 620,000 clones, with more than 95% as singletons. V is TRBV21-1 and J is TRBJ2-7. TRBV21-1 corresponds to a pseudogene. The TCR comes from a woman aged 25 to 39 in good health. Specimen: naive CD4+ T cells sorted from blood. Subset specified: CD45RA+ positively selected. CDR3 sequence: CATRNTVYEQYF. The CDR3 nucleotides are TGTGCCACCAGAAATACCGTATACGAGCAGTACTTC.